Each of the 24 T cell receptor beta chains below was sequenced from the same sample in a study of blood T cells in healthy people across ages. Primers used in a second PCR of about 6 to 11 cycles were a sample-barcoded 5' primer and a J-beta primer mix. TCRdb reprocessed the 5' RACE reads with MiXCR, giving one entry per CDR3 protein. This repertoire shows about 1.1 million distinct CDR3 sequences, under 40% found once; its top ten account for around 12%. Input material: blood. These TCRs come from a man between 18 and 29 years old in good health.

The sample holds a few counts of this clonotype. The chain couples TRBV20-1 to TRBJ2-3; D uncertain. Trimming cost V 4 bases and J 5 bases, with 10 bases left between them. This CDR3 is built from 12 residues. Germline lookup yields CDR1 DFQATT and CDR2 SNEGSKA (reference sequence). CDR3 residues: CSAMMFGDTQYF. CDR3 sequence (DNA): TGCAGTGCTATGATGTTCGGAGATACGCAGTATTTT.

This clonotype was recorded once. The chain has TRBV20-1 and TRBJ1-2, with unresolved D. Trimming shortened V by 3 bases and J by 4 bases, and 15 bases separated the two germline ends. Germline V gene data show CDR1 as DFQATT and CDR2 as SNEGSKA (reference sequence). The CDR3 extends over 14 amino acids. Here the CDR3 DNA reads TGCAGTGCTAGCCTCAACGAGGTCGGCTATGGCTACACCTTC. It codes for CSASLNEVGYGYTF.

The rearrangement uses TRBV6-6 and TRBJ2-1; D not certain. CDR3 length: 13 amino acids. Per germline, CDR1 MNHNY and CDR2 SVGAGI (reference sequence). V was shortened by 8 bases and J by 4 bases, with 12 bases between the two germline ends. The CDR3 loop is CASGGQLYNEQFF. As DNA, the CDR3 is TGTGCCAGCGGTGGGCAGCTTTACAATGAGCAGTTCTTC.

The gene calls are TRBV7-8 and TRBJ1-4; D is undetermined. CDR1 is SGHVS and CDR2 is FQNEAQ in the germline V gene. The CDR3 consists of 15 residues. V was clipped by 2 bases and J by 5 bases, with 12 bases between them. The CDR3 DNA reads as TGTGCCAGCAGCTTATCTGAGCTCAGAAATGAAAAACTGTTTTTT. This sequence encodes CASSLSELRNEKLFF.

This clonotype was detected only a few times. The chain employs TRBV27 and TRBJ1-3; TRBD1 matches 7 bases. CDR3 length: 16 amino acids. CDR1 and CDR2 (germline): MNHEY, SMNVEV (reference sequence). V lost 3 bases to trimming and J lost 3 bases; unmatched junction nucleotides: 8. The CDR3 reads CASSLTGLLFGNTIYF. Written as DNA, the CDR3 is TGTGCCAGCAGTTTGACAGGGCTTCTCTTTGGAAACACCATATATTTT.

This clonotype has only a few counts. This chain connects TRBV9 to TRBJ1-2, with unresolved D. The V end was cut by 3 bases, the J end by 8 bases, with 14 bases between. Germline assignment: CDR1 SGDLS and CDR2 YYNGEE. The CDR3 is 13 amino acids. The CDR3 protein is CASSGTAFSGYTF. The DNA for the CDR3 is TGTGCCAGCAGCGGGACGGCATTTTCCGGCTACACCTTC.

This clonotype turned up a few times. The chain links TRBV3-1 to TRBJ2-1, with TRBD1 matching 9 bases. V lost 4 bases to trimming and J lost 6 bases; unmatched junction nucleotides: 13. Germline V CDR1 and CDR2: LGHDT, YNNKEL (reference sequence). This CDR3 has 17 amino acids. The CDR3 region has the DNA TGTGCCAGCAGCCCTAGGACGACAGGGGGGGTCCCCAATGAGCAGTTCTTC. Translation: CASSPRTTGGVPNEQFF.

This clonotype occurred a few times. The chain has TRBV9 and TRBJ2-4; 8 nucleotides match TRBD1. The CDR3 sequence is 16 residues long. In germline, CDR1 is SGDLS, CDR2 YYNGEE. The junction had 13 bases not matched to a gene; V was cut back by 3 bases and J by 8 bases. The CDR3 DNA follows: TGTGCCAGCAGCGCAGTGGACAGGGCGTCCCCCTACATTCAGTACTTC. Residues: CASSAVDRASPYIQYF.

V is TRBV29-1 and J is TRBJ2-5; D might be TRBD2 (6 bases). The V gene's germline CDR1 is SQVTM and CDR2 ANQGSEA. The germline V and J ends were trimmed by 7 bases and 11 bases, with 17 bases remaining between them. This CDR3 has 11 residues. CDR3 coding DNA: TGCAGCGGTGGAGGGACGAGGGAGCAGTACTTC. Residues: CSGGGTREQYF.

The chain uses TRBV20-1 and TRBJ1-2; D remains ambiguous. Trimming shortened V by 5 bases and J by 8 bases, and 12 bases separated the two germline ends. This CDR3 spans 11 amino acids. Germline V gives CDR1 DFQATT, CDR2 SNEGSKA (reference sequence). The CDR3 sequence is CSARALRGYTF. In DNA, the CDR3 is TGCAGTGCTCGGGCCCTACGGGGCTACACCTTC.

The rearrangement uses TRBV7-9 and TRBJ1-1, with D uncertain. Trimming stripped 7 bases from V and 0 bases from J, with 9 bases between. Germline-derived CDR1 and CDR2 are SEHNR and FQNEAQ (reference sequence). The CDR3 runs to 13 residues. The CDR3 is CASTIGLNTEAFF. CDR3 nucleotide sequence: TGTGCCAGCACAATCGGGTTGAACACTGAAGCTTTCTTT.

This rearrangement joins TRBV20-1 to TRBJ1-1; D remains ambiguous. The CDR3 spans 13 residues. V was pared by 0 bases and J by 2 bases, with 7 bases between. CDR1 DFQATT and CDR2 SNEGSKA come from the germline V gene (reference sequence). The chain's CDR3 is CSARDWGNTEAFF. The CDR3 coding sequence is TGCAGTGCTAGAGATTGGGGAAACACTGAAGCTTTCTTT.

The chain carries TRBV11-2 and TRBJ2-3, with D maybe TRBD2 (5 bases). In germline, CDR1 is SGHAT, CDR2 FQNNGV. V lost 6 bases and J lost 3, with 16 bases in between. CDR3 length: 15 amino acids. CDR3 amino acids: CASRTGIASTDTQYF. In DNA form, the CDR3 reads TGTGCCAGCAGGACCGGGATTGCGAGTACAGATACGCAGTATTTT.

This clonotype was recorded many times. The chain joins TRBV10-3 to TRBJ2-7; D gene ambiguous. Looked up from germline, CDR1 is ENHRY and CDR2 is SYGVKD. The CDR3 loop spans 12 amino acids. Trimming pared 0 bases from V and 4 bases from J, leaving 4 bases between. Here the CDR3 reads CAISESRYEQYF. DNA of the CDR3: TGTGCCATCAGTGAGTCACGGTACGAGCAGTACTTC.

There are a few counts of this clonotype. The rearrangement links TRBV9 to TRBJ2-1, with D unresolved. Germline V gene sequence: CDR1 SGDLS, CDR2 YYNGEE. Trimming stripped 4 bases from V and 3 bases from J, with 17 bases between. The CDR3 totals 16 residues. The CDR3 DNA follows: TGTGCCAGCAGCTCCCCCGCGCAGTCCCGCTACAATGAGCAGTTCTTC. It codes for CASSSPAQSRYNEQFF.

V is TRBV7-9 and J is TRBJ2-4; no clear D. The CDR3 is 16 residues long. Germline V gives CDR1 SEHNR, CDR2 FQNEAQ (reference sequence). With 5 bases removed from V and 9 bases from J, the gap between germline ends came to 23 bases. The DNA of the CDR3 is TGTGCCAGCAGCCAGCCAGAACGGGTGTCCTCTCGCATTCAGTACTTC. Its translation: CASSQPERVSSRIQYF.

This rearrangement joins TRBV29-1 to TRBJ2-1; D is perhaps TRBD1 (6 bases). V lost 5 bases and J 10 bases, leaving 15 bases between the germline ends. The CDR3 spans 12 residues. Germline-derived CDR1 and CDR2 are SQVTM and ANQGSEA. The CDR3 here is CSVRDNTYEQFF. The CDR3 nucleotides are TGCAGCGTTCGGGACAACACCTACGAGCAGTTCTTC.

This clonotype has at least ten counts. The chain employs TRBV4-3 and TRBJ1-2; 7 bases line up with TRBD1. This CDR3 spans 16 amino acids. With 2 bases clipped from V and 3 bases from J, the junction kept 9 bases outside the gene matches. The germline V gene encodes CDR1 LGHNA and CDR2 YSLEER. The chain's CDR3 is CASSQHPQGLDYGYTF. In DNA form, the CDR3 reads TGCGCCAGCAGCCAACACCCACAGGGGTTGGACTATGGCTACACCTTC.

The chain links TRBV20-1 to TRBJ2-7; 11 bases match TRBD2. J was trimmed by 4 bases and V by 0 bases; bases with no gene match: 8. Germline V gene lookup returns CDR1 DFQATT and CDR2 SNEGSKA (reference sequence). This CDR3 is 16 amino acids long. The CDR3 region has the DNA TGCAGTGCTAGAGATAGCCTAGCGGGAGGTCTTTACGAGCAGTACTTC. Translated: CSARDSLAGGLYEQYF.

This clonotype was counted only a few times. The chain recombines TRBV7-9 with TRBJ2-7; D gene uncertain. The CDR3 consists of 13 residues. Trimming pared 5 bases from V and 1 base from J, leaving 9 bases between. In germline, CDR1 is SEHNR, CDR2 FQNEAQ (reference sequence). The CDR3 here is CASSEPSSYEQYF. The DNA of the CDR3 is TGTGCCAGCAGCGAACCATCGTCCTACGAGCAGTACTTC.

The V and J genes are TRBV12-3 or TRBV12-4 and TRBJ2-1; D possibly corresponds to TRBD2 (7 bases). Trimming cost V 8 bases and J 4 bases, with 12 bases left between them. CDR3 size: 13 residues. The CDR3 nucleotides read TGTGCCAGCGGGGGGGGGCCTTACAATGAGCAGTTCTTC. Protein product: CASGGGPYNEQFF.

The CDR3 protein is CASSQDRYGGSTDTQYF. The DNA of the CDR3 is TGTGCCAGCAGCCAAGATCGCTACGGGGGCTCCACAGATACGCAGTATTTT. The rearrangement uses TRBV3-1 and TRBJ2-3; D might be TRBD1 or TRBD2, each matching 6 bases. CDR3 length: 17 residues. The germline V gene has CDR1 LGHDT and CDR2 YNNKEL (reference sequence). The V end lost 0 bases, the J end lost 2 bases, and 15 bases lay between the germline ends.

This clonotype turned up a few times. The chain has TRBV9 and TRBJ2-3, with D unclear. In germline, CDR1 is SGDLS, CDR2 YYNGEE. Trimming took 0 bases from V and 1 from J, leaving 9 bases between them. The CDR3 loop spans 15 amino acids. The CDR3 DNA is TGTGCCAGCAGCGTAGGGCGAGGAGGCACAGATACGCAGTATTTT. Translated, it gives CASSVGRGGTDTQYF.

This clonotype came up a few times. The V and J genes are TRBV7-6 and TRBJ2-6; D ambiguous. Trimming took 1 base from V and 0 from J, leaving 10 bases between them. Germline lookup yields CDR1 SGHVS and CDR2 FNYEAQ. The CDR3 extends over 17 amino acids. CDR3 amino acids: CASSLELLPSGANVLTF. CDR3 bases: TGTGCCAGCAGCTTAGAGCTTCTCCCCTCTGGGGCCAACGTCCTGACTTTC.